This TCR beta chain was documented in a study of cytomegalovirus exposure and HLA in healthy donors. With V trimmed by 7 bases and J by 4 bases, 2 bases remained unmatched. This CDR3 is 11 amino acids long. Germline values: CDR1 SQVTM, CDR2 ANQGSEA. While the first cohort had fewer than 850 subjects, the donors belonged to the separate validation cohort of over a hundred subjects. Sequencing was performed with immunoSEQ multiplex PCR; in TCRdb, only in-frame clones are kept and a portion is missing. This table holds some 150,000 clones, more than 80% found once. V is TRBV29-1 and J is TRBJ1-2; 8 positions match TRBD1. This sequence originates from a woman aged 25-40 years in good health and CMV-seropositive. Sequenced sample: PBMCs. The CDR3 DNA follows: TGCAGCGCCGGACAGGGCTATGGCTACACCTTC. Its protein is CSAGQGYGYTF.